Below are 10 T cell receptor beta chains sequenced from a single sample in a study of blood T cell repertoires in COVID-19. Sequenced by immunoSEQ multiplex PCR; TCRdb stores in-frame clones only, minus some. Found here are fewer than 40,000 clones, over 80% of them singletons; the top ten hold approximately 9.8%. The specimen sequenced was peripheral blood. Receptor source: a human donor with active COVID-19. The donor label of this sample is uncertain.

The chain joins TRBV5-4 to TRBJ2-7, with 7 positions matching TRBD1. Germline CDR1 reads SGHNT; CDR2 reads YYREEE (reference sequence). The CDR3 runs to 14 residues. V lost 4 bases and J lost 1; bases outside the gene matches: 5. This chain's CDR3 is CASSLGQNSYEQYF. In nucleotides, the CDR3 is TGTGCCAGCAGCCTGGGACAGAATTCCTACGAGCAGTACTTC.

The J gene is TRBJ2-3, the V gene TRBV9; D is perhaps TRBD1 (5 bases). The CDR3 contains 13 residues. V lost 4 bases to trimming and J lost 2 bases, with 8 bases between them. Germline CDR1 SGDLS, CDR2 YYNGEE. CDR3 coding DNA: TGTGCCAGCAGCACAGGAACCACAGATACGCAGTATTTT. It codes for CASSTGTTDTQYF.

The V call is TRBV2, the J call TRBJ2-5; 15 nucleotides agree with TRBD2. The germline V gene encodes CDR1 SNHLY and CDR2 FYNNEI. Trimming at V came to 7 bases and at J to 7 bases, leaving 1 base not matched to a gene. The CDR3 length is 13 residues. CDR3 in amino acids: CASTGLAGGTQYF. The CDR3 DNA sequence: TGTGCCAGCACGGGACTAGCGGGAGGGACCCAGTACTTC.

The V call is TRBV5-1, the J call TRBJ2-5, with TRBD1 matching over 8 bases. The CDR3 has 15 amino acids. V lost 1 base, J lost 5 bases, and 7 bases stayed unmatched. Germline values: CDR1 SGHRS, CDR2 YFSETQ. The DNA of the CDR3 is TGCGCCAGCAGCTTGTCAGCCAGGGGGCATGAGACCCAGTACTTC. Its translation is CASSLSARGHETQYF. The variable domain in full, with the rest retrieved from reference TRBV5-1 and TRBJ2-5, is KAGVTQTPRYLIKTRGQQVTLSCSPISGHRSVSWYQQTPGQGLQFLFEYFSETQRNKGNFPGRFSGRQFSNSRSEMNVSTLELGDSALYLCASSLSARGHETQYFGPGTRLLVL.

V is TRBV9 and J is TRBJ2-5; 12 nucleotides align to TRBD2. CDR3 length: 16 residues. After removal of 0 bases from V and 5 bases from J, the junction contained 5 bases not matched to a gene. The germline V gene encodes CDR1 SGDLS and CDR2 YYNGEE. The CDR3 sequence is CASSVASGGAVETQYF. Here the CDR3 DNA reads TGTGCCAGCAGCGTAGCTAGCGGGGGGGCCGTGGAGACCCAGTACTTC.

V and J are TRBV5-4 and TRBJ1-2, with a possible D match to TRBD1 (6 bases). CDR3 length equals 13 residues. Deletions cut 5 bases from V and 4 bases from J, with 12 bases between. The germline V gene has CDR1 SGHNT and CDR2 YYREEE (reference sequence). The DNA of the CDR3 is TGTGCCAGCAGTTCCCAGGGGCGCTATGGCTACACCTTC. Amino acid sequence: CASSSQGRYGYTF.

CDR3 DNA: TGTGCCAGCCGCGGGTCAGGGGGCGTGGACACCGGGGAGCTGTTTTTT. Translated, it gives CASRGSGGVDTGELFF. V is TRBV27 and J is TRBJ2-2; 8 bases match TRBD1. Germline lookup yields CDR1 MNHEY and CDR2 SMNVEV (reference sequence). The CDR3 loop spans 16 amino acids. J gave up 3 bases and V 8 bases, and 11 bases lay outside the gene matches.

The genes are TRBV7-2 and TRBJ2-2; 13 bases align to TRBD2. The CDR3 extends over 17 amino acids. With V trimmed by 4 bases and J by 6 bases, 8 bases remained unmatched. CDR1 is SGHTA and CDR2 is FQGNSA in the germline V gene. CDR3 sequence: CASSSTLLAGGSGELFF. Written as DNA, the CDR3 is TGTGCCAGCAGCTCCACCCTACTAGCGGGAGGGTCCGGGGAGCTGTTTTTT.

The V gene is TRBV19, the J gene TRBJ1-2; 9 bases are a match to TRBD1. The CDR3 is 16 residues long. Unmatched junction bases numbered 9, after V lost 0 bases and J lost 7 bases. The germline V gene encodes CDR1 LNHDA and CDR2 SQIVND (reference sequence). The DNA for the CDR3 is TGTGCCAGTAGTATAGATGGAAACAGGGGGCAATTTGGCTACACCTTC. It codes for CASSIDGNRGQFGYTF.

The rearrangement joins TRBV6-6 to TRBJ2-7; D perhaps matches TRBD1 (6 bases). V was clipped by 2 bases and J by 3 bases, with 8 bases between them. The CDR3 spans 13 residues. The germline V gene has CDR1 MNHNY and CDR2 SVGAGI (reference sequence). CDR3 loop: CASSYGQNYEQYF. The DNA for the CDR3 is TGTGCCAGCAGTTACGGACAGAACTACGAGCAGTACTTC.